The 8 T cell receptor beta chains below were found in one sample sequenced in a study of control samples from healthy donors and cancer patients. Only in-frame clones appear in the TCRdb table, and some are missing; sequencing was by immunoSEQ multiplex PCR. The sample records over 50,000 clones, over 70% being singletons. The sample was blood. These receptors all stem from a man between 65 and 79 years old in good health.

The V call is TRBV19, the J call TRBJ2-1; TRBD2 agrees at 10 bases. The CDR3 extends over 15 amino acids. The V gene's germline CDR1 is LNHDA and CDR2 SQIVND (reference sequence). Trimming cost V 6 bases and J 3 bases; bases outside gene matches: 5. DNA of the CDR3: TGTGCCAGTAGAAGAGCGGGGGGGCGCTACAATGAGCAGTTCTTC. Encoded protein: CASRRAGGRYNEQFF.

The chain links TRBV5-1 to TRBJ2-7; 9 bases agree with TRBD1. The CDR3 sequence is 17 residues long. Germline trimming cut 0 bases from V and 1 base from J; bases unmatched to any gene: 8. The germline V gene has CDR1 SGHRS and CDR2 YFSETQ. The CDR3 nucleotides read TGCGCCAGCAGCTTGGATTCGGGACAGGGTTTTTCCTACGAGCAGTACTTC. Translation: CASSLDSGQGFSYEQYF.

V usage is TRBV2 and J usage is TRBJ2-2, with 8 bases lining up with TRBD1. From germline, CDR1 is SNHLY and CDR2 FYNNEI. Unmatched junction bases numbered 10, after V lost 8 bases and J lost 5 bases. The CDR3 extends over 15 amino acids. As DNA, the CDR3 is TGTGCCAGCCGGTTACAGGGGGAGAATACCGGGGAGCTGTTTTTT. This codes for CASRLQGENTGELFF.

The chain joins TRBV5-1 to TRBJ1-2; D gene uncertain. This CDR3 is 13 amino acids long. Looked up from germline, CDR1 is SGHRS and CDR2 is YFSETQ. Trimming shortened V by 0 bases and J by 8 bases, and 11 bases separated the two germline ends. CDR3 in amino acids: CASSLGSLEGYTF. The CDR3 DNA reads as TGCGCCAGCAGCTTGGGAAGCCTGGAAGGCTACACCTTC.

This clone is medium-sized within its sample. The V gene is TRBV6-5, the J gene TRBJ2-3; D is tentatively TRBD1 or TRBD2 (5 bases each). Germline V gene lookup returns CDR1 MNHEY and CDR2 SVGAGI. The CDR3 has 14 amino acids. Trimming removed 7 bases from V and 8 bases from J, with 19 bases in between. CDR3 coding DNA: TGTGCCAGCAAAACGGGACCCCAGGACGGTACGCAGTATTTT. It yields the protein CASKTGPQDGTQYF.

The chain has TRBV5-4 and TRBJ1-4; D possibly corresponds to TRBD1 (5 bases). Trimming removed 3 bases at V and 2 bases at J, with 8 bases between. Per the germline V gene, CDR1 is SGHNT and CDR2 is YYREEE (reference sequence). The CDR3 is 14 residues long. The CDR3 reads CASSWGVTNEKLFF. As DNA, the CDR3 is TGTGCCAGCAGCTGGGGGGTGACTAATGAAAAACTGTTTTTT.

CDR3 nucleotides: TGTGCCAGCAGCTCTTCCCTCGGGACACAGAGCCACGAGCAGTACTTC. Protein sequence: CASSSSLGTQSHEQYF. J is TRBJ2-7 and V is TRBV5-5, with D perhaps matching TRBD1 (6 bases). This CDR3 has 16 amino acids. V dropped 3 bases and J dropped 5 bases, with 21 bases sitting between them. Germline CDR1 is SGHKS and CDR2 is YYEKEE (reference sequence). The variable domain in full, completed from reference TRBV5-5 and TRBJ2-7, reads DAGVTQSPTHLIKTRGQQVTLRCSPISGHKSVSWYQQVLGQGPQFIFQYYEKEERGRGNFPDRFSARQFPNYSSELNVNALLLGDSALYLCASSSSLGTQSHEQYFGPGTRLTVT.

This clone has a handful of counts. The rearrangement joins TRBV11-3 to TRBJ2-1; 13 nucleotides agree with TRBD2. Trimming cost V 5 bases and J 8 bases; bases outside gene matches: 12. This CDR3 has 17 residues. Germline V gives CDR1 SGHNT, CDR2 YENEEA. The CDR3 loop reads CASSTRLAGGVRDEQFF. The CDR3 DNA follows: TGTGCCAGCAGCACCCGACTAGCGGGAGGCGTTAGGGATGAGCAGTTCTTC.